Here is one T cell receptor beta chain with its context. The target of this receptor is not known. Base quality data are lacking; no much larger clone is found one base away. The record originates from a study of shared clonotypes between healthy human individuals (TCRdb year 2020). Notes on the research overall: A couple of women and a few men aged 18 to 49 years were included in the cohort. To estimate repertoire size and how much clonotypes are shared between individuals, the study performed deep sequencing of blood TCR repertoires from a handful of healthy adults. To increase sequencing depth and limit assay-specific biases, TCR repertoire library preparation and sequencing were carried out by different laboratories using diverse techniques. Leukapheresis yielded between about 0.94 and 8.9 billion PBMCs per donor.

V is reduced by 6 bases and J by 1 base, leaving a spacing of 10 bases between them. From the cysteine through the phenylalanine, the CDR3 covers 14 amino acids. Only CDR3 DNA is held: 42 bases, read in frame from base 1. From the germline V gene (reference sequence), CDR1 is SEHNR and CDR2 is FQNEAQ. Using the deep immunoSEQ assay, multiplex PCR amplified TCR CDR3 regions from genomic DNA. For each cell subset, the extracted genomic DNA was distributed evenly across all wells of several immunoSEQ 96-well plates, and each plate served as one replicate. Each replicate PCR for unsorted PBMC received 300 to 350 ng genomic DNA, equal to tens of thousands of T cell genomes. Genomic DNA from unsorted PBMC was sequenced over ten immunoSEQ deep assay plates. Purified libraries were quantified with a Qubit 3.0 fluorometer, sized on a Bioanalyzer 2100, and re-quantified with the KAPA Library Quantification kit. Every immunoSEQ 96-well plate was sequenced on a separate single-read 150-cycle Illumina NextSeq 550 flow cell. The authors' pipeline ran thus. Because the immunoSEQ output held only junctional sequences and lacked quality scores, the filtering could not match the filtering applied to full-length reads. To assign V/J genes and CDR3, sequences were annotated using PyIR, a Python wrapper for IgBLAST v1.9, with IMGT germline references. Reads with weak V/J assignments (E-value above 1e-6), missing CDR3, stop codons, out-of-frame junctions, or ambiguous translated residues were removed. V3J clonotypes were defined as sequences sharing the same inferred V gene, J gene, and CDR3 amino acid sequence. Percentage overlap between repertoires was computed as shared unique clonotypes divided by the size of the smaller repertoire. Richness of each repertoire was evaluated using RTK rarefaction, the Chao1 estimator, and Recon v2.1 estimates of unobserved clonotypes. This immuneACCESS table, as held by TCRdb, lists in-frame sequences with V and J called but not all clones. Of the missing ones, under half trace to an unresolved V gene in checked studies; the others have no known cause. The V and J calls and clone size come from that table; D and trimming were worked out from the DNA. In all, the sample holds nearly 500,000 clones, and 76% of those were seen once. Roughly 13% of the sample is taken by the ten largest.

The donors were healthy, HIV-negative adults who had no recently reported acute infections or vaccinations. All donors were Caucasian adults living in Nashville, Tennessee, USA. For unsorted samples, about 90 million PBMCs were counted, and genomic DNA was extracted using the QIAamp DNA Blood Mini kit. Blood was collected by leukapheresis, and PBMCs were isolated by Ficoll-Histopaque density gradient centrifugation and then cryopreserved in liquid nitrogen vapor phase. Results the study describes overall, beyond this receptor: Based on pairwise subsampling, the degree of clonotype sharing among donors was expected to be affected by sequencing depth. Sampling was restricted to blood, and TCR repertoires in tissues likely differ from the TCR repertoires found in blood. The genetic and exposure-history diversity represented was limited by the small number of donors.

Recombination connected TRBV7-9 to TRBJ1-3; there is no confident call for the D gene. This TCR came from a woman between 35 and 50 years old in good health. Some clones in this sample may be carry-over from other donors' samples. The sequencing input was PBMCs. The nucleotides read TGTGCCAGCAGTCCCCCGGTATCTGGAAACACCATATATTTT. This is translated as CASSPPVSGNTIYF.